The clone carrying this T cell receptor (beta chain) was observed a handful of times. Its antigen remains unidentified. Researchers drew blood RNA from unsorted whole blood and extracted germline DNA as well. From roughly 0.45 ug total RNA, TCR beta cDNA was generated with a primer in the constant region. It was through three nested multiplex PCR rounds of slightly modified ARM-PCR that TCR beta libraries arose. Use of TRBV1-TRBV30 forward primers with a C-beta reverse primer characterized the first two PCR rounds, which lasted roughly 11 cycles each. TCRdb reprocessed the multiplex PCR reads with MiXCR, giving one entry per CDR3 protein. This table holds hundreds of thousands of distinct CDR3 sequences, 50% to 70% found once. The sample is drawn from a study of tumor-infiltrating lymphocytes in primary liver carcinoma. Overall study results and limits: Bulk unsorted material prevented CD4+ and CD8+ repertoire comparison.

Trimming removed 0 bases from V and 7 bases from J, with 10 bases in between. CDR3 length: 13 amino acids. CDR1 and CDR2 from the germline V gene are SEHNR and FQNEAQ (reference sequence). The receptor was derived from a man aged 35-49 years with primary liver carcinoma and hepatitis B virus infection. The V and J genes are TRBV7-9 and TRBJ2-7; D is undetermined. The sample comprised peripheral blood. CDR3: CASSLAEDGEQYF. As DNA, the CDR3 is TGTGCCAGCAGCTTAGCAGAAGATGGGGAGCAGTACTTC.